These 17 T cell receptor beta chains were sequenced from one sample in a study of T-cell reconstitution after alpha-beta-depleted transplantation in children. Molecular barcoding with unique molecular identifiers was used for the TCRbeta library. TCRdb reanalysed the PCR reads using MiXCR and keeps one entry per CDR3 protein. The sample lists some 240,000 distinct CDR3 sequences, 12% occurring once. The input for sequencing was PBMCs from the stem cell graft donor, taken from the stem cell graft. The receptors derive from a human donor who donated a stem cell graft to a child with acute lymphoblastic leukemia.

The chain recombines TRBV6-1 with TRBJ1-2; D is ambiguous. V was clipped by 6 bases and J by 4 bases, with 21 bases between them. The CDR3 length is 16 residues. In germline, CDR1 is MNHNS, CDR2 SASEGT. CDR3 sequence reads: CASRTLTVGFGYGYTF. As DNA, the CDR3 is TGTGCCAGCAGAACCCTCACAGTGGGCTTCGGCTATGGCTACACCTTC.

In its sample, this clonotype was seen a few times. The chain couples TRBV29-1 to TRBJ1-1, with 9 nucleotides matching TRBD1. Germline CDR1 is SQVTM and CDR2 is ANQGSEA. This CDR3 has 12 amino acids. V lost 7 bases, J lost 1 base, and 1 base stayed unmatched. CDR3 protein: CSGGQGNTEAFF. Here the CDR3 DNA reads TGCAGCGGGGGACAGGGGAACACTGAAGCTTTCTTT.

This clonotype was recorded at least ten times. The gene calls are TRBV20-1 and TRBJ2-3; D may be TRBD1 or TRBD2 (5 bases each). Germline V lookup: CDR1 DFQATT, CDR2 SNEGSKA (reference sequence). V lost 6 bases and J lost 3, with 13 bases in between. This CDR3 comprises 13 residues. This chain's CDR3 is CSAPGASTDTQYF. The CDR3, as DNA: TGCAGTGCCCCCGGGGCTAGTACAGATACGCAGTATTTT.

This clonotype showed up many times. J is TRBJ1-5 and V is TRBV6-2 or TRBV6-3; the match to TRBD1 covers 7 bases. CDR3 length: 18 amino acids. Germline loops: CDR1 MNHEY, CDR2 SVGEGT. Trimming cost V 6 bases and J 0 bases; bases outside gene matches: 14. In DNA, the CDR3 is TGTGCCAGCAGCTCCGGGACAGAAATACCCTATAGCAATCAGCCCCAGCATTTT. Translating it yields CASSSGTEIPYSNQPQHF.

In this sample, this clonotype turned up many times. The gene calls are TRBV19 and TRBJ2-1, with D uncertain. The V end was cut by 5 bases, the J end by 10 bases, with 15 bases between. The V gene's germline CDR1 is LNHDA and CDR2 SQIVND (reference sequence). The CDR3 spans 13 residues. CDR3 residues: CASSFVSVNEQFF. Written as DNA, the CDR3 is TGTGCCAGTAGTTTTGTTTCCGTCAACGAGCAGTTCTTC.

There are many counts of this clonotype. The rearrangement links TRBV5-1 to TRBJ2-7; D may be TRBD1 or TRBD2 (5 bases each). CDR1 is SGHRS and CDR2 is YFSETQ in the germline V gene. There are 13 residues in the CDR3. The V and J ends lost 7 bases and 3 bases respectively, with 14 bases between them. The CDR3 protein is CASGRGAGYEQYF. DNA of the CDR3: TGCGCCAGCGGCCGAGGGGCCGGCTACGAGCAGTACTTC.

This clonotype was counted ten times or more. V usage is TRBV5-1 and J usage is TRBJ2-6; maybe TRBD1 (5 bases). The V end was cut by 3 bases, the J end by 2 bases, with 9 bases between. Germline CDR1 reads SGHRS; CDR2 reads YFSETQ. The CDR3 runs 15 residues. The DNA for the CDR3 is TGCGCCAGCAGCTCGCAGGGCCCTGGGGCCAACGTCCTGACTTTC. Translating it yields CASSSQGPGANVLTF.

V gene TRBV20-1 combines with J gene TRBJ1-1, with 9 nucleotides matching TRBD1. Germline-derived CDR1 and CDR2 are DFQATT and SNEGSKA (reference sequence). V trimming: 0 bases; J trimming: 3 bases; junction bases outside the gene matches: 14. The CDR3 runs to 18 residues. The CDR3 DNA reads TGCAGTGCTAGAGAGTTAACGGTCGGGACAGGGACGTACACTGAAGCTTTCTTT. Protein product: CSARELTVGTGTYTEAFF.

This clonotype has a count of ten or more. The chain employs TRBV6-2 or TRBV6-3 and TRBJ2-7; the match to TRBD1 covers 9 bases. The CDR3 consists of 15 residues. Germline loops: CDR1 MNHEY, CDR2 SVGEGT. V gave up 2 bases and J gave up 3 bases; unmatched junction bases: 5. The CDR3: CASSYHPGQGYEQYF. The CDR3 nucleotides read TGTGCCAGCAGTTACCATCCGGGACAGGGCTACGAGCAGTACTTC.

This clonotype was recorded many times. The CDR3: CASSHTGSRGEKLFF. For the CDR3, the DNA is TGTGCCAGCAGCCACACAGGGTCCAGGGGAGAAAAACTGTTTTTT. The chain has TRBV4-2 and TRBJ1-4, with D maybe TRBD1 (6 bases). CDR1 LGHNA and CDR2 YNFKEQ come from the germline V gene. Trimming took 3 bases from V and 8 from J, leaving 16 bases between them. The CDR3 consists of 15 residues.

This clonotype was counted at least ten times. The chain joins TRBV5-1 to TRBJ2-7; TRBD2 might be the D (5 bases). Germline V gene lookup returns CDR1 SGHRS and CDR2 YFSETQ. V was pared by 4 bases and J by 7 bases, with 12 bases between. This CDR3 region has 12 residues. The DNA of the CDR3 is TGCGCCAGCAGCGTCCAAAGAGGGGAGCAGTACTTC. Amino acids: CASSVQRGEQYF.

This clonotype was counted many times. The V and J genes are TRBV5-1 and TRBJ1-5; D gene ambiguous. The CDR3 is 14 residues long. Trimming left V 4 bases short and J 5 bases short, with 13 bases between. Germline values: CDR1 SGHRS, CDR2 YFSETQ. The CDR3 nucleotides read TGCGCCAGCAGCCCCGGGAGCCAGGATCAGCCCCAGCATTTT. This codes for CASSPGSQDQPQHF.

This clonotype appeared many times. The V call is TRBV29-1, the J call TRBJ2-7, with 10 bases lining up with TRBD2. Germline V lookup: CDR1 SQVTM, CDR2 ANQGSEA. The CDR3 runs to 12 residues. V was clipped by 3 bases and J by 6 bases; unmatched bases: 2. CDR3 sequence: CSVDRLAGEQYF. DNA of the CDR3: TGCAGCGTTGATAGACTAGCGGGCGAGCAGTACTTC.

This chain connects TRBV20-1 to TRBJ1-4; maybe TRBD1 (5 bases). Germline V gene data show CDR1 as DFQATT and CDR2 as SNEGSKA (reference sequence). V was clipped by 1 base and J by 8 bases, with 8 bases between them. The CDR3 is 12 amino acids. The CDR3 reads CSARGGGEKLFF. DNA of the CDR3: TGCAGTGCTAGAGGGGGGGGGGAAAAACTGTTTTTT.

This clonotype was seen many times. The chain has TRBV29-1 and TRBJ2-1; TRBD2 matches 8 bases. Trimming removed 7 bases from V and 10 bases from J; junction bases left unmatched: 9. The CDR3 sequence is 12 residues long. Germline CDR1 and CDR2: SQVTM and ANQGSEA. The CDR3 loop is CSARGGRQEQFF. Written as DNA, the CDR3 is TGCAGCGCCCGCGGGGGGAGACAGGAGCAGTTCTTC.

This clonotype was seen more than once but under ten times. The V and J genes are TRBV6-1 and TRBJ2-7, with 8 bases fitting TRBD1. Losses at the gene ends were 4 bases for V and 0 bases for J; bases not matched to a gene: 8. The CDR3 length is 16 residues. Germline V lookup: CDR1 MNHNS, CDR2 SASEGT. The CDR3 DNA reads as TGTGCCAGCAGTGCCTCACAGGGGGTCTTCTCCTACGAGCAGTACTTC. Residues: CASSASQGVFSYEQYF.

Many counts were recorded for this clonotype. This rearrangement joins TRBV5-1 to TRBJ2-1, with D possibly being TRBD2 (5 bases). The CDR3 is made up of 16 amino acids. Germline CDR1 reads SGHRS; CDR2 reads YFSETQ. V gave up 0 bases and J gave up 4 bases, with 14 bases separating them. The CDR3 bases are TGCGCCAGCAGCTTGGCTGGGGATGGGAGTTACAATGAGCAGTTCTTC. Translating it yields CASSLAGDGSYNEQFF.